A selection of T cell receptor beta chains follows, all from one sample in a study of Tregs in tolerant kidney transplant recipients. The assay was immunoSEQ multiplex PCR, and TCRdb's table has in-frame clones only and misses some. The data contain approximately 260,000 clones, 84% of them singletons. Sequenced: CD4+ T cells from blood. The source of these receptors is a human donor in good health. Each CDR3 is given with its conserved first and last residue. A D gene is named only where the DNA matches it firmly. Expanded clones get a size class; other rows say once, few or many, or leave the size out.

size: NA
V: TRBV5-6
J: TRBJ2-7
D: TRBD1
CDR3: CASSVDRVIEQYF
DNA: TGTGCCAGCAGCGTAGACAGGGTCATCGAGCAGTACTTC

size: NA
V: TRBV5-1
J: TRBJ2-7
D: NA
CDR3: CASSLAGGVSSYEQYF
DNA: TGCGCCAGCAGCTTGGCCGGAGGGGTCAGCTCCTACGAGCAGTACTTC

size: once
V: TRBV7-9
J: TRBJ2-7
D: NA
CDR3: CASSWGGGLSSYEQYF
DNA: TGTGCCAGCAGCTGGGGGGGCGGACTGAGCTCCTACGAGCAGTACTTC

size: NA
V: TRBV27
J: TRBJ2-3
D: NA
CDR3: CATLGTLGTDTQYF
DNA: TGTGCCACCCTCGGGACCCTGGGCACAGATACGCAGTATTTT

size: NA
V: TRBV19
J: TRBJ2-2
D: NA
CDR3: CASRIDPRGTGELFF
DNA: TGTGCCAGTAGGATAGATCCTAGGGGGACCGGGGAGCTGTTTTTT

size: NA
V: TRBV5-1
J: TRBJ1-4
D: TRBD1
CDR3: CASSLGDRDNEKLFF
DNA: TGCGCCAGCAGCTTGGGAGACAGGGATAATGAAAAACTGTTTTTT

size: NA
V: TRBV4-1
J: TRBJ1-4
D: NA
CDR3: CASSQDPASLNEKLFF
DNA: TGCGCCAGCAGCCAAGATCCAGCAAGCCTTAATGAAAAACTGTTTTTT

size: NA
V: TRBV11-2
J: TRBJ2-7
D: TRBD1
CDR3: CASSHRQGASSYEQYF
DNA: TGTGCCAGCAGCCATCGACAGGGGGCAAGCTCCTACGAGCAGTACTTC

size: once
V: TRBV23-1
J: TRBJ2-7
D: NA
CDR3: CASSQLPLGQYF
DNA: TGCGCCAGCAGTCAACTCCCTTTAGGTCAGTACTTC

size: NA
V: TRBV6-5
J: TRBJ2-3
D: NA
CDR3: CASSYVQGGRDTQYF
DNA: TGTGCCAGCAGTTATGTCCAGGGGGGACGAGATACGCAGTATTTT

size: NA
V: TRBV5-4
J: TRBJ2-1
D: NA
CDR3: CASSPNEGTGNEQFF
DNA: TGTGCCAGCAGCCCGAATGAGGGGACGGGGAATGAGCAGTTCTTC

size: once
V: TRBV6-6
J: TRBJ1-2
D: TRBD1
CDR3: CASRWTGIYGYTF
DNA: TGTGCCAGCAGGTGGACAGGGATCTATGGCTACACCTTC

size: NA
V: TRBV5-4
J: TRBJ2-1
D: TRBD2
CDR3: CASGLGGAGGYNEQFF
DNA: TGTGCCAGCGGCCTGGGGGGAGCGGGAGGGTACAATGAGCAGTTCTTC

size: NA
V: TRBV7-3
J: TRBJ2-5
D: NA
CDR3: CASSSTREETQYF
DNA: TGTGCCAGCAGCTCGACTCGGGAAGAGACCCAGTACTTC

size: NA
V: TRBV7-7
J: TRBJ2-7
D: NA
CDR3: CASSPTDISYEQYF
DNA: TGTGCTAGCAGTCCGACAGACATTAGCTACGAGCAGTACTTC

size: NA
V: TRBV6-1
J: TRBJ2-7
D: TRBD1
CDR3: CASSEARGQGQYEQYF
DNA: TGTGCCAGCAGTGAAGCTCGGGGACAGGGTCAGTACGAGCAGTACTTC

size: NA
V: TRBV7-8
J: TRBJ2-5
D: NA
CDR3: CASSSPLLYQETQYF
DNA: TGTGCCAGCAGCTCGCCACTCCTATACCAAGAGACCCAGTACTTC

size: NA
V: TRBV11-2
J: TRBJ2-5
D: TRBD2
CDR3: CASSPGLAGAEQYF
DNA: TGTGCCAGCAGCCCGGGACTAGCGGGAGCTGAGCAGTACTTC

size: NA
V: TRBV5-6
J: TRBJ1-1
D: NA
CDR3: CASSLRPHTEAFF
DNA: TGTGCCAGCAGCCTCCGGCCTCACACTGAAGCTTTCTTT

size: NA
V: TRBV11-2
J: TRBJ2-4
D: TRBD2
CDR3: CASSVGLAGAKNIQYF
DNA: TGTGCCAGCAGCGTAGGACTAGCAGGAGCCAAAAACATTCAGTACTTC

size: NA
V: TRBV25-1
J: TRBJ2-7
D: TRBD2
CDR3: CASSEPGSGRGYEQYF
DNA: TGTGCCAGCAGTGAACCCGGTAGCGGGAGAGGATACGAGCAGTACTTC

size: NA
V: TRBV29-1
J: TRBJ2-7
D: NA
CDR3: CSVGGSYEQYF
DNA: TGCAGCGTTGGGGGCTCCTACGAGCAGTACTTC

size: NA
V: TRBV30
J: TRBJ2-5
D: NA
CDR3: CAWRSPWARETQYF
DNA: TGTGCCTGGAGGTCCCCCTGGGCGAGGGAGACCCAGTACTTC

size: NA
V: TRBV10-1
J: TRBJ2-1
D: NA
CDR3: CASSSENYNEQFF
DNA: TGCGCCAGCAGTTCGGAGAACTACAATGAGCAGTTCTTC

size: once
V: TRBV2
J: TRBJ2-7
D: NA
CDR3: CASSAQGSEQYF
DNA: TGTGCCAGCAGTGCCCAGGGGTCCGAGCAGTACTTC

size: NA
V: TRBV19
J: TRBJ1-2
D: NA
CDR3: CASSIEAGTNYGYTF
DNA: TGTGCCAGTAGTATAGAGGCCGGGACAAACTATGGCTACACCTTC

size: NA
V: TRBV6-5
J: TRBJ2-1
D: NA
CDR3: CASSYSGSSYNEQFF
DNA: TGTGCCAGCAGTTACTCGGGAAGCTCCTACAATGAGCAGTTCTTC

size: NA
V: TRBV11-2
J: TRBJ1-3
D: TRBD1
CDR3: CASSSLDRGNTIYF
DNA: TGTGCCAGCAGCTCCTTGGACAGGGGAAACACCATATATTTT

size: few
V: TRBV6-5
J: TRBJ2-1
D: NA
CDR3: CASSYSGGGRSNEQFF
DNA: TGTGCCAGCAGTTACTCGGGAGGGGGCCGCAGTAATGAGCAGTTCTTC

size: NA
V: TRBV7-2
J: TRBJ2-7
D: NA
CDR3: CASSSYSWYEQYF
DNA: TGTGCCAGCAGCTCGTACAGCTGGTACGAGCAGTACTTC

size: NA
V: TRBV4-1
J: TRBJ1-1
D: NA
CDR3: CASSRVLRDKNTEAFF
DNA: TGCGCCAGCAGCCGGGTCCTCCGGGACAAGAACACTGAAGCTTTCTTT

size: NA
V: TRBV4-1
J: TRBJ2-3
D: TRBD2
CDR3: CASSQVPAGGRDTQYF
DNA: TGCGCCAGCAGCCAAGTCCCAGCGGGGGGGCGAGATACGCAGTATTTT

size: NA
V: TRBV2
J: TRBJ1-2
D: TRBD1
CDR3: CASNRGGTGDGYTF
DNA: TGTGCCAGCAATAGGGGAGGGACAGGGGATGGCTACACCTTC

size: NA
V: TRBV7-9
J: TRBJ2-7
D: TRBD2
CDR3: CATGGYEQYF
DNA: TGTGCCACGGGGGGGTACGAGCAGTACTTC

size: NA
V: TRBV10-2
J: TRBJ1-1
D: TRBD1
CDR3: CASSGGQSAEAFF
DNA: TGCGCCAGCAGTGGGGGACAGTCGGCTGAAGCTTTCTTT

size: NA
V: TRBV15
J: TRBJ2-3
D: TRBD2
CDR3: CATSRDSGGADTQYF
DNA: TGTGCCACCAGCAGAGATAGCGGGGGCGCAGATACGCAGTATTTT

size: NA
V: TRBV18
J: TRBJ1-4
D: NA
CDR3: CASSGRQGMANEKLFF
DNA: TGTGCCAGCTCCGGTCGGCAGGGTATGGCTAATGAAAAACTGTTTTTT

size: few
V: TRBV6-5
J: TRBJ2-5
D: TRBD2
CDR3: CASSYQSGGRETQYF
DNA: TGTGCCAGCAGTTACCAGAGCGGGGGACGAGAGACCCAGTACTTC

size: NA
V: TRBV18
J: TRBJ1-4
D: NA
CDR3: CASSPGIKDEKLFF
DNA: TGTGCCAGCTCACCAGGGATCAAGGATGAAAAACTGTTTTTT

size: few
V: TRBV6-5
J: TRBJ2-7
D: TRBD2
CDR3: CASSSMTAGGEQYF
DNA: TGTGCCAGCAGTTCCATGACGGCGGGGGGCGAGCAGTACTTC

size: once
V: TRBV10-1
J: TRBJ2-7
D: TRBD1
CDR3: CASSEAGTGGVQYF
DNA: TGCGCCAGCAGTGAGGCCGGGACAGGGGGTGTGCAGTACTTC

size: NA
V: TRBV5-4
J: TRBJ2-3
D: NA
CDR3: CASSLVRVTDTQYF
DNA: TGTGCCAGCAGCTTGGTCAGGGTCACAGATACGCAGTATTTT

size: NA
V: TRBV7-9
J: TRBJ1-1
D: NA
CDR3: CASSSSGNTEAFF
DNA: TGTGCCAGCAGCTCCTCAGGGAACACTGAAGCTTTCTTT

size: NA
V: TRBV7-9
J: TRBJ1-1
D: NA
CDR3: CASSLVQVNTEAFF
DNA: TGTGCCAGCAGCTTAGTACAAGTGAACACTGAAGCTTTCTTT

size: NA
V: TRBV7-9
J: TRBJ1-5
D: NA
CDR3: CASSLPGQPQHF
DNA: TGTGCCAGCAGCTTACCAGGTCAGCCCCAGCATTTT

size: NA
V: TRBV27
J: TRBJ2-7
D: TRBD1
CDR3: CASTPRDGQGSYEQYF
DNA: TGTGCCAGCACTCCCCGAGACGGACAGGGGTCCTACGAGCAGTACTTC

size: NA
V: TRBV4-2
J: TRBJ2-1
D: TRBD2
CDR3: CASSQPLRGDEQFF
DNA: TGTGCCAGCAGCCAGCCCCTCCGGGGGGATGAGCAGTTCTTC

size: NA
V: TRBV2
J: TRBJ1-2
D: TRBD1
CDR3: CASSTPRQGNGYTF
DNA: TGTGCCAGCAGTACCCCCCGACAGGGCAATGGCTACACCTTC

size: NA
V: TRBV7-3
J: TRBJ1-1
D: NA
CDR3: CASSLGEGTEAFF
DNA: TGTGCCAGCAGCTTAGGGGAGGGTACTGAAGCTTTCTTT

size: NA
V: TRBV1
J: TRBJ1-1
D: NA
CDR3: CTSSVTEAFF
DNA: TGCACCAGTAGTGTAACTGAAGCTTTCTTT

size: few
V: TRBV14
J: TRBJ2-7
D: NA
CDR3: CASSQAGGRGATF
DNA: TGTGCCAGCAGCCAAGCGGGCGGGCGGGGCGCTACCTTC

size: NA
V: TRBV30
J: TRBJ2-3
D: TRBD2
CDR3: CAWSALAGGGVLGTDTQYF
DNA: TGTGCCTGGAGCGCGCTAGCGGGAGGGGGCGTTCTCGGCACAGATACGCAGTATTTT

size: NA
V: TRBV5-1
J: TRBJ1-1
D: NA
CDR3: CASSLSLNTEAFF
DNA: TGCGCCAGCAGCTTGTCGTTGAACACTGAAGCTTTCTTT

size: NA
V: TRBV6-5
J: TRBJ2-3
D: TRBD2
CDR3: CASSSTSGGRGTQYF
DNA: TGTGCCAGCAGTTCGACTAGCGGGGGCCGGGGGACGCAGTATTTT